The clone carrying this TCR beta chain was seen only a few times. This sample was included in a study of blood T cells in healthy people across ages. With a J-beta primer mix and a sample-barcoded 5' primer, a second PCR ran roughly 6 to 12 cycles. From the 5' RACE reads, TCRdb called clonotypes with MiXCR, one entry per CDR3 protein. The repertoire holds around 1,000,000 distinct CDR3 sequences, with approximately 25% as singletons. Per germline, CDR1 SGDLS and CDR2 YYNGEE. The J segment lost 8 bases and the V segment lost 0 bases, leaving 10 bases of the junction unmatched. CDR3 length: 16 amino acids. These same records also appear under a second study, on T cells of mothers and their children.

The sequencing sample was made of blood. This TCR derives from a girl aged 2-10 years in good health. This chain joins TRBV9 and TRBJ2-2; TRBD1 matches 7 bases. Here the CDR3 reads CASSVAYTGAVGELFF. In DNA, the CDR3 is TGTGCCAGCAGCGTAGCCTATACAGGGGCGGTTGGGGAGCTGTTTTTT.